This T cell receptor (beta chain) is drawn from a study of shared T cell receptors in the human thymus. Assay used: immunoSEQ multiplex PCR; TCRdb lists only in-frame clones, some missing. The profile shows some 660,000 clones, more than 75% of them singletons. CDR3 length: 16 amino acids. The V and J ends lost 3 bases and 3 bases respectively, with 16 bases between them. Per germline, CDR1 LNHNV and CDR2 YYDKDF (reference sequence). The sample was also linked to a second study, of human thymus T cells. That report notes: Thymic material originated from resections removed in the course of corrective heart surgery.

Specimen: thymocytes. This receptor was obtained from a boy younger than two with a congenital heart defect. The chain recombines TRBV15 with TRBJ2-3; a possible D gene is TRBD2 (5 bases). CDR3 sequence: CATSSIGTRVTDTQYF. CDR3 coding DNA: TGTGCCACCAGCAGTATTGGTACTAGGGTGACAGATACGCAGTATTTT.